Reported below is one T cell receptor beta chain. The antigen it recognizes is unknown. Base quality data are lacking; no much larger clone is found one base away. The sample's time point label, decoded: about a year on ibrutinib. For TCR beta library preparation, 1.5 to 2 micrograms of genomic DNA was extracted from cryopreserved PBMCs. Longitudinal blood samples from CLL patients on ibrutinib monotherapy underwent high-throughput TCR beta sequencing. Patients were enrolled in a phase 2 open-label single-center ibrutinib monotherapy trial. The sample comes from a study of cytotoxic CD8 clonotypes in ibrutinib-treated CLL (dated by TCRdb to about 2021). Turning to the overall study: The cohort had about a dozen relapsed/refractory and approximately 15 treatment-naive patients; about 17 were IGHV unmutated. Cryopreserved peripheral blood mononuclear cells were collected at three points: before therapy, at response, and at either sustained remission or disease progression. Response samples were obtained after a median of around eleven months of treatment, with a range of roughly 6 to 36 months. On average, each sample had roughly 230,000 productive templates and more than 85,000 productive rearrangements. Responses were partial in roughly 24 patients and complete in 2; after median approximately 5.5 years follow-up, around 14 stayed in remission and about twelve progressed. All remission and progressive disease samples were collected while patients were still receiving ibrutinib. Of the roughly 90 participants in the trial, approximately 26 had longitudinal samples available. The study at large found these results: Public clonotypes were found to be uncommon and were observed to contract or remain stable during treatment; the increase in clonality was shown to reflect expansion of private clonotypes at ibrutinib response. Lymph node repertoires were not examined, and the timing of sampling was not matched between patients in sustained remission and those whose disease progressed. Baseline clonality exceeded that of age-matched healthy donors and correlated strongly with circulating CD8+ T-cell counts. Clonality increased at ibrutinib response, stayed stable in sustained remission, and fell back toward baseline at progression.

The germline V and J ends show losses of 4 bases and 3 bases respectively, and no gene match explains 3 bases of the junction. The germline V gene gives CDR1 as SQVTM and CDR2 as ANQGSEA. The cysteine opens and the phenylalanine closes a CDR3 of 13 amino acids. Only the CDR3 portion is preserved as DNA: 39 bases, with reading frame beginning at the first base. Each clonotype received, on average, 10x coverage in deep resolution sequencing performed on a MiSeq, where the target depth lay between 1 in 1 million and 1 in 200,000 T cells. The immunoSEQ hsTCRB Kit was used to generate the TCR beta libraries. In the authors' own workflow: ImmunoSEQ Data Assistant and ImmunoSEQ Analyzer were used for data analysis, and V, D and J genes were assigned according to IMGT definitions. Clonality, which ranges from 0 to 1, was calculated as one minus the normalized Shannon entropy of productive rearrangement frequencies. Public clonotype analysis was restricted to overrepresented clonotypes comprising at least 0.05% of each patient's repertoire. Roughly 13 age-matched healthy donor repertoires from immuneACCESS served as clonality controls. Here the immuneACCESS table is served through TCRdb, limited to in-frame sequences with V and J called. Missing clones are a known gap in these copies; in checked studies unresolved V genes cover under half, and the rest lacks a known reason. D and trimming were read from the DNA, whereas the V and J calls and clone size are those reported in that table. The sample table records over 75,000 clones; around 73% of these occur just once. The ten largest clones represent 25% to 40% of the sample.

The source of this sequence is a human donor with chronic lymphocytic leukemia. The receptor chain draws on TRBV29-1 and TRBJ2-5; 9 of the junction bases match TRBD2. The specimen comprised PBMCs, sampled after 12 months of ibrutinib treatment. Read as DNA, the sequence is TGCAGCGTTGGGGCGGGGGGGAAAGAGACCCAGTACTTC. The resulting protein is CSVGAGGKETQYF. The full variable domain, completed from the reference TRBV29-1 and TRBJ2-5 proteins outside the CDR3, reads SAVISQKPSRDICQRGTSLTIQCQVDSQVTMMFWYRQQPGQSLTLIATANQGSEATYESGFVIDKFPISRPNLTFSTLTVSNMSPEDSSIYLCSVGAGGKETQYFGPGTRLLVL.